One sample yielded the 9 T cell receptor beta chains listed below, sequenced in a study of CD8 T cells in Susac syndrome. Reverse transcription of roughly 0.5 to 1 ug RNA was carried out with random hexamers. Each CDR3 protein is one row after TCRdb ran MiXCR on the immunoSEQ multiplex PCR reads. The sample has under 200,000 distinct CDR3 sequences; approximately 94% are singletons. The sequenced sample consisted of CD4+ T cells from PBMCs. These receptors were collected from a human donor with Susac syndrome.

The chain combines TRBV14 with TRBJ2-5, with D tentatively TRBD1 (6 bases). Trimming shortened V by 3 bases and J by 3 bases, and 14 bases separated the two germline ends. The CDR3 totals 15 residues. Germline V gene lookup returns CDR1 SGHDN and CDR2 FVKESK. CDR3 in amino acids: CASSHLQGKEETQYF. CDR3 nucleotide sequence: TGTGCCAGCAGCCATTTACAGGGAAAAGAAGAGACCCAGTACTTC. Together with reference TRBV14 and TRBJ2-5, the CDR3 gives the full variable domain: EAGVTQFPSHSVIEKGQTVTLRCDPISGHDNLYWYRRVMGKEIKFLLHFVKESKQDESGMPNNRFLAERTGGTYSTLKVQPAELEDSGVYFCASSHLQGKEETQYFGPGTRLLVL.

The CDR3 nucleotides read TGTGCCAGCAGTGAATATTCGGGAACTGAAGCTTTCTTT. It encodes CASSEYSGTEAFF. The genes are TRBV25-1 and TRBJ1-1; unclear D gene. The length of the CDR3 is 13 residues. V lost 0 bases, J lost 5 bases, and 7 bases lay in between. Germline V gene sequence: CDR1 MGHDK, CDR2 SYGVNS.

This chain connects TRBV20-1 to TRBJ2-5, with D possibly TRBD2 on 7 matching bases. Looked up from germline, CDR1 is DFQATT and CDR2 is SNEGSKA (reference sequence). V lost 8 bases to trimming and J lost 5 bases, with 18 bases between them. The length of the CDR3 is 13 residues. CDR3 sequence (DNA): TGCAGTCCTTCCCGGGGGGCTCGGGAGACCCAGTACTTC. Amino acid sequence: CSPSRGARETQYF.

V usage is TRBV30 and J usage is TRBJ1-5; D gene unclear. With 1 base removed from V and 5 bases from J, the gap between germline ends came to 9 bases. The CDR3 is 13 amino acids. CDR1 and CDR2 from the germline V gene are GTSNPN and SVGIG (reference sequence). The CDR3 protein is CAWSGARDQPQHF. For the CDR3, the DNA is TGTGCCTGGAGTGGGGCGAGGGATCAGCCCCAGCATTTT.

The gene calls are TRBV5-4 and TRBJ2-5; tentatively, D is TRBD1 (5 bases). CDR3 length: 16 amino acids. The V and J ends lost 3 bases and 0 bases respectively, with 15 bases between them. Per germline, CDR1 SGHNT and CDR2 YYREEE (reference sequence). For the CDR3, the DNA is TGTGCCAGCAGCTACCCGGGCAGGGCGCACCAAGAGACCCAGTACTTC. As protein: CASSYPGRAHQETQYF.

This chain connects TRBV24-1 to TRBJ2-3; 7 nucleotides align to TRBD2. The trim removed 9 bases at V and 2 bases at J, leaving 7 bases unmatched. This CDR3 comprises 14 residues. Germline V gene data show CDR1 as KGHDR and CDR2 as SFDVKD. The CDR3 DNA reads as TGTGCCACCGGGCGGGGAGGGTTCACAGATACGCAGTATTTT. Translation: CATGRGGFTDTQYF.

V gene TRBV10-3 combines with J gene TRBJ2-3, with D tentatively TRBD2 (5 bases). Germline-derived CDR1 and CDR2 are ENHRY and SYGVKD. CDR3 length: 17 amino acids. V was pared by 2 bases and J by 3 bases, with 18 bases between. Here the CDR3 DNA reads TGTGCCATCAGTGAGGTCGGGAAGGCAATAAGGACAGATACGCAGTATTTT. Its protein is CAISEVGKAIRTDTQYF.

The chain joins TRBV7-9 to TRBJ1-6, with D hard to call. The germline V gene encodes CDR1 SEHNR and CDR2 FQNEAQ (reference sequence). This CDR3 is built from 12 residues. V dropped 0 bases and J dropped 10 bases, with 4 bases sitting between them. The CDR3 sequence is CASSLASSPLHF. CDR3 in DNA: TGTGCCAGCAGCTTAGCCAGCTCACCCCTCCACTTT.

The chain employs TRBV6-1 and TRBJ2-1, with 7 bases that match TRBD1. The CDR3 extends over 16 amino acids. Trimming at V came to 6 bases and at J to 2 bases, leaving 10 bases not matched to a gene. CDR1 MNHNS and CDR2 SASEGT come from the germline V gene. For the CDR3, the DNA is TGTGCCAGCAGCCCCCTCCGGGACAGCACCTACAATGAGCAGTTCTTC. Encoded protein: CASSPLRDSTYNEQFF.